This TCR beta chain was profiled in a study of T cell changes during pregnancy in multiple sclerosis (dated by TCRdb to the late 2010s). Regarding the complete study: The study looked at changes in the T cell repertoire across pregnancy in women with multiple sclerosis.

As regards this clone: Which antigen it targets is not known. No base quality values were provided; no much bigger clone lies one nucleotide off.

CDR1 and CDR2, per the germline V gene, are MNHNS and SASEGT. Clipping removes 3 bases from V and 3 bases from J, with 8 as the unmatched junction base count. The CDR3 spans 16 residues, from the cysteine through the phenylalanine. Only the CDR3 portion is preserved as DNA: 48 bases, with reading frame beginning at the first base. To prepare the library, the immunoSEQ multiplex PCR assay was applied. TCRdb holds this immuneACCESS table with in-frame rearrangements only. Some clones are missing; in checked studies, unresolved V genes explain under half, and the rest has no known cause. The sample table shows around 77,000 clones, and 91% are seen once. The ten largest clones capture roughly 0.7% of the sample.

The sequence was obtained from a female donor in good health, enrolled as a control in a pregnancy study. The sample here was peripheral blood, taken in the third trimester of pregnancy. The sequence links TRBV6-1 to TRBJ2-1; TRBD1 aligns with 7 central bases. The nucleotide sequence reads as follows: TGTGCCAGCAGTGATGGGCGGCAGGGGGTCTACAATGAGCAGTTCTTC. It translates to CASSDGRQGVYNEQFF.